The rows below give T cell receptor beta chains drawn from one sample of a study of blood T cell repertoires in COVID-19. Sequenced by immunoSEQ multiplex PCR; TCRdb stores in-frame clones only, minus some. The sample shows roughly 500,000 clones, around 85% of them seen only once. The sequenced sample was PBMCs or T cells enriched from blood (not recorded which). These receptors were taken from a woman aged 60-70 years who had recovered from COVID-19. Each CDR3 is given with its conserved first and last residue. A D gene is named only where the DNA matches it firmly. Some rows mark clone size as missing; the rest say once, few, many or name a class of expanded clone.

TRBJ2-1 | TRBV23-1 | TRBD1 | - | CASSQLGQSSYNEQFF | TGCGCCAGCAGTCAATTGGGACAGAGCTCCTACAATGAGCAGTTCTTC
TRBJ2-1 | TRBV5-1 | TRBD2 | - | CASSLGTSGDNEQFF | TGCGCCAGCAGCTTGGGGACTAGCGGAGACAATGAGCAGTTCTTC
TRBJ1-2 | TRBV5-1 | TRBD1 | - | CASSPRTGEYGYTF | TGCGCCAGCAGCCCAAGGACAGGGGAATATGGCTACACCTTC
TRBJ1-1 | TRBV4-1 | - | few | CASSQDWMQGPKTEAFF | TGCGCCAGCAGCCAAGATTGGATGCAGGGGCCGAAAACTGAAGCTTTCTTT
TRBJ1-1 | TRBV5-1 | - | - | CASSPRGAGDEAFF | TGCGCCAGCAGCCCCCGGGGGGCGGGAGATGAAGCTTTCTTT
TRBJ2-3 | TRBV12-5 | - | few | CASGLVYTDTQYF | TGTGCTAGTGGTTTGGTCTACACAGATACGCAGTATTTT
TRBJ1-3 | TRBV5-4 | - | - | CASSRDRISGNTIYF | TGTGCCAGCAGCCGAGACAGAATCTCTGGAAACACCATATATTTT
TRBJ2-6 | TRBV11-2 | - | - | CASSLAQFGSGANVLTF | TGTGCCAGCAGCTTAGCACAGTTCGGCTCTGGGGCCAACGTCCTGACTTTC
TRBJ1-5 | TRBV7-2 | TRBD1 | - | CASSLEQGFNQPQHF | TGTGCCAGCAGCTTAGAACAGGGGTTCAATCAGCCCCAGCATTTT
TRBJ1-2 | TRBV5-1 | TRBD1 | - | CASSLVGGSLHGYTF | TGCGCCAGCAGCTTGGTAGGGGGCTCCCTACATGGCTACACCTTC
TRBJ2-2 | TRBV29-1 | TRBD2 | - | CSVIKRGVNTGELFF | TGCAGCGTGATTAAGCGGGGGGTCAACACCGGGGAGCTGTTTTTT
TRBJ2-7 | TRBV9 | TRBD1 | few | CASSMRTGDEQYF | TGTGCCAGCAGCATGCGGACAGGGGATGAGCAGTACTTC
TRBJ2-2 | TRBV10-3 | - | once | CAISENGGATGELFF | TGTGCCATCAGTGAAAATGGAGGGGCCACCGGGGAGCTGTTTTTT
TRBJ1-2 | TRBV15 | - | - | CATSRDPGGLYGYTF | TGTGCCACCAGCAGAGATCCGGGGGGTCTCTATGGCTACACCTTC
TRBJ1-2 | TRBV3-1/TRBV3-2 | - | - | CASSQDGPTGRAGYTF | TGTGCCAGCAGCCAAGATGGACCTACAGGACGCGCTGGCTACACCTTC
TRBJ1-6 | TRBV19 | - | - | CASRRGGANSPLHF | TGTGCCAGTAGGCGGGGCGGAGCTAATTCACCCCTCCACTTT
TRBJ1-4 | TRBV5-1 | - | - | CASSFTGMVAEKLFF | TGCGCCAGCAGCTTTACAGGGATGGTGGCTGAAAAACTGTTTTTT
TRBJ1-3 | TRBV6-5 | TRBD1 | few | CASSRTGPSGNTIYF | TGTGCCAGCAGTCGGACAGGCCCCTCTGGAAACACCATATATTTT
TRBJ1-1 | TRBV19 | TRBD1 | - | CASSTGQGAVHTEAFF | TGTGCCAGTAGTACCGGACAGGGGGCAGTCCACACTGAAGCTTTCTTT
TRBJ1-5 | TRBV10-3 | TRBD1 | - | CAISDKGTGMDQPQHF | TGTGCCATCAGTGATAAGGGGACAGGGATGGATCAGCCCCAGCATTTT
TRBJ2-7 | TRBV2 | TRBD2 | - | CASSVSGNSYEQYF | TGTGCCAGCAGTGTGAGCGGGAATTCCTACGAGCAGTACTTC
TRBJ1-2 | TRBV7-2 | - | - | CASSLLGSGGYGYTF | TGTGCCAGCAGCTTATTGGGGAGTGGAGGCTATGGCTACACCTTC
TRBJ2-3 | TRBV11-2 | TRBD2 | - | CASSLRLGAGGRDTQYF | TGTGCCAGCAGCTTACGGTTGGGAGCGGGGGGACGTGATACGCAGTATTTT
TRBJ1-2 | TRBV7-2 | TRBD1 | - | CASSLVGTGGIYGYTF | TGTGCCAGCAGCTTAGTTGGGACAGGGGGCATCTATGGCTACACCTTC
TRBJ2-1 | TRBV5-1 | - | once | CASSPRRSGINNEQFF | TGCGCCAGCAGCCCGCGGCGGAGCGGTATTAACAATGAGCAGTTCTTC
TRBJ1-3 | TRBV19 | - | - | CASSQRQFSGNTIYF | TGTGCCAGTAGTCAGCGACAGTTCTCTGGAAACACCATATATTTT
TRBJ1-5 | TRBV19 | - | - | CASSPLGGSGQPQHF | TGTGCCAGTAGCCCCCTCGGGGGAAGTGGTCAGCCCCAGCATTTT
TRBJ2-1 | TRBV5-1 | TRBD2 | - | CASSQALAGAVNEQFF | TGCGCCAGCAGCCAGGCCCTAGCGGGGGCTGTGAATGAGCAGTTCTTC
TRBJ1-2 | TRBV28 | TRBD1 | - | CAVSRTGSYGYTF | TGTGCCGTATCGAGGACAGGGTCCTATGGCTACACCTTC
TRBJ2-5 | TRBV2 | TRBD2 | - | CASSVGTSGGQETQYF | TGTGCCAGCAGTGTGGGGACTAGCGGGGGACAAGAGACCCAGTACTTC
TRBJ1-1 | TRBV27 | - | - | CASSFDSPNTEAFF | TGTGCCAGCAGTTTCGACAGCCCGAACACTGAAGCTTTCTTT
TRBJ1-2 | TRBV5-1 | - | - | CASSLWARGAGSDNYGYTF | TGCGCCAGCAGCTTGTGGGCCCGCGGCGCAGGGTCCGATAACTATGGCTACACCTTC
TRBJ1-5 | TRBV24-1 | - | - | CATSLGVQPQHF | TGTGCCACCAGTCTCGGAGTTCAGCCCCAGCATTTT
TRBJ2-2 | TRBV2 | TRBD2 | - | CASSNLAGVNTGELFF | TGTGCCAGCAGCAATCTAGCGGGAGTTAACACCGGGGAGCTGTTTTTT
TRBJ1-3 | TRBV7-6 | - | - | CASSLRSGQASGNTIYF | TGTGCCAGCAGCTTAAGATCTGGGCAAGCCTCTGGAAACACCATATATTTT